This TCR beta chain comes out of a study of blood T cell repertoires in COVID-19. On the study more broadly: PBMCs, B-cell-depleted T cells, or T cells were the source of the cDNA or gDNA that made up the material.

In the source study's methods: By means of reference gene primer amplification, nucleated cell counts were estimated. The assay was immunoSEQ multiplex PCR, and TCRdb's table has in-frame clones only and misses some. V, J and clone size were drawn from that table, and D and trimming were deduced from the DNA. The sample has hundreds of thousands of clones, more than 70% seen once; the top ten hold 7% to 10%. Germline loops: CDR1 MDHEN, CDR2 SYDVKM. This CDR3 contains 12 residues. Trimming removed 8 bases from V and 5 bases from J, with 9 bases in between. This clonotype originated in a woman between 45 and 65 years old with acute or convalescent COVID-19. This sequence joins TRBV28 and TRBJ1-4; D unresolved. The sequencing input was peripheral blood. In nucleotides, the CDR3 is TGTGCCAGCGGGGAGACGAATGAAAAACTGTTTTTT. This gives the protein CASGETNEKLFF.